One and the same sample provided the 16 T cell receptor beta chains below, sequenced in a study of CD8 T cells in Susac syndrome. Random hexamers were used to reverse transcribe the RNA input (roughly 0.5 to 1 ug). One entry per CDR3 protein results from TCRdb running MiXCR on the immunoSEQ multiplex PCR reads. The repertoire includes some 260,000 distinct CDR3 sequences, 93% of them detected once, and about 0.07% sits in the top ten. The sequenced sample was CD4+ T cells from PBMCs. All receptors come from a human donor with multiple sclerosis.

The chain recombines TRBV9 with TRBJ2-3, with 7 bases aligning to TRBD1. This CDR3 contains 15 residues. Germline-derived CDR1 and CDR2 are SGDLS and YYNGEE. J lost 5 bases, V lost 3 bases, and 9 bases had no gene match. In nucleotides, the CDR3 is TGTGCCAGCAGCGACAAAGCAGGGGGTGAAGATACGCAGTATTTT. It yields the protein CASSDKAGGEDTQYF.

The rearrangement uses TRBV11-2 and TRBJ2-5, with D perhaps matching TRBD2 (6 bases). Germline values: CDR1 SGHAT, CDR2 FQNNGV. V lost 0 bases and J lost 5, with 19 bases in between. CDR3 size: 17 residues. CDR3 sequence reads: CASSLDITAGLGETQYF. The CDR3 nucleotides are TGTGCCAGCAGCTTAGATATCACAGCGGGCCTTGGGGAGACCCAGTACTTC.

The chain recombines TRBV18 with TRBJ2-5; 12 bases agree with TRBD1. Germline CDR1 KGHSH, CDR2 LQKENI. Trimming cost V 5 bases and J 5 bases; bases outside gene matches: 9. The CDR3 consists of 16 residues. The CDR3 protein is CASSTQGTGGWETQYF. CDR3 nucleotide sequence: TGTGCCAGCTCAACACAAGGGACAGGGGGCTGGGAGACCCAGTACTTC.

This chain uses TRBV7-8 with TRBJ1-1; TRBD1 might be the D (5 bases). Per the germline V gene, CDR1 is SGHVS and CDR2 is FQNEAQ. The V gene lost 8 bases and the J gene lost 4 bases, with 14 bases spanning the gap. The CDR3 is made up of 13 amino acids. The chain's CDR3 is CASGYYRGTEAFF. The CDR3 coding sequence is TGTGCCAGCGGGTACTATAGGGGCACTGAAGCTTTCTTT.

The CDR3 loop reads CASSPLATQYNEQFF. The CDR3, as DNA: TGTGCCAGCTCACCATTAGCGACCCAATACAATGAGCAGTTCTTC. The rearrangement links TRBV18 to TRBJ2-1, with D maybe TRBD2 (5 bases). Germline V gene data show CDR1 as KGHSH and CDR2 as LQKENI. The CDR3 consists of 15 residues. Between the trimmed V and J ends, which lost 2 bases and 4 bases, there was a span of 12 bases.

The CDR3 spells CASSSAGSLFF. CDR3 DNA: TGTGCCAGCAGCTCGGCAGGGTCACTGTTTTTT. The chain has TRBV7-9 and TRBJ1-4, with a possible D match to TRBD1 (5 bases). CDR3 size: 11 residues. Trimming took off 4 bases at V and 13 bases at J, with 10 bases between the two ends. CDR1 is SEHNR and CDR2 is FQNEAQ in the germline V gene (reference sequence).

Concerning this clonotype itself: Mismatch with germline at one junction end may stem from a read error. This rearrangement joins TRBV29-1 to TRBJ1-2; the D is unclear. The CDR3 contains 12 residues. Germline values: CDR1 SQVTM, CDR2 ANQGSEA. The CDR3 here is CSVEERHTNFVF. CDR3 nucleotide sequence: TGCAGCGTTGAAGAGAGACACACTAACTTCGTCTTC.

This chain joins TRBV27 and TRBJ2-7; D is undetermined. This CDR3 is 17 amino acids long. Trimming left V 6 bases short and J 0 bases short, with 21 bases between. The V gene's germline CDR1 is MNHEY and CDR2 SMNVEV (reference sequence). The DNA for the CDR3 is TGTGCCAGCAGCCGAAGTTTGGTAGGAACCAGCTCCTACGAGCAGTACTTC. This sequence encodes CASSRSLVGTSSYEQYF.

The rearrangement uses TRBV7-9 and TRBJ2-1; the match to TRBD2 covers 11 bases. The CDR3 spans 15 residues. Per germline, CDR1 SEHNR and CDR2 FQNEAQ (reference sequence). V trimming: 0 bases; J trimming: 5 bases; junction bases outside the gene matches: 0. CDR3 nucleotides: TGTGCCAGCAGCTTAGCTAGCGGGAGGGACAATGAGCAGTTCTTC. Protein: CASSLASGRDNEQFF.

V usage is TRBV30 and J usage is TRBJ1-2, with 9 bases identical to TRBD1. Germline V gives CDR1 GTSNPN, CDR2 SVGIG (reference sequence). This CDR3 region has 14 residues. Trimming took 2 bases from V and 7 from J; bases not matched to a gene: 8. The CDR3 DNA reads TGTGCCTGGAGTCATCTACAGGGGGCGGTTGGCTACACCTTC. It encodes CAWSHLQGAVGYTF.

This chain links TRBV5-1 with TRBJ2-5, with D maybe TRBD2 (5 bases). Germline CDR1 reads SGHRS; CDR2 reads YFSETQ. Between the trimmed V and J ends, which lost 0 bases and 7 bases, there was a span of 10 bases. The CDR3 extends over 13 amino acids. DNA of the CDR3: TGCGCCAGCAGCTTGGAGCGGCGCAGGACCCAGTACTTC. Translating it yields CASSLERRRTQYF.

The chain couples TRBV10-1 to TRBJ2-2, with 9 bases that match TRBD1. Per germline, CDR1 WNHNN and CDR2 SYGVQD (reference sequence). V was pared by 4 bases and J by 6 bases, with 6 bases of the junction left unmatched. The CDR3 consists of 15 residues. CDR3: CASSAPGQGPGELFF. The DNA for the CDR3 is TGCGCCAGCAGTGCCCCGGGACAGGGACCCGGGGAGCTGTTTTTT.

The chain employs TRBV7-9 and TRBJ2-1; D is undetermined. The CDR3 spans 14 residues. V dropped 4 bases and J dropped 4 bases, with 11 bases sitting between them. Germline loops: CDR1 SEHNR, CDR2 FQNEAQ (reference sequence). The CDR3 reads CASSSIGYYNEQFF. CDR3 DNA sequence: TGTGCCAGCAGCTCCATAGGGTATTACAATGAGCAGTTCTTC.

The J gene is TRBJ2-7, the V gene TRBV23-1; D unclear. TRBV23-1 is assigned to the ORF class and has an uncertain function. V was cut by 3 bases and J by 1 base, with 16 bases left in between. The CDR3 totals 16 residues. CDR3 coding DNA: TGCGCCAGCAGTCACCATGGCAAAAGGAGTTCCTACGAGCAGTACGTC. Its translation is CASSHHGKRSSYEQYV.

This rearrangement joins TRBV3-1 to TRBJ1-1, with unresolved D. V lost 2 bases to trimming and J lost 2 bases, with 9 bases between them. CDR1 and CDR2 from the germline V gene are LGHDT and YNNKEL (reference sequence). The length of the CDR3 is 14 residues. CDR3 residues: CASSQSSHNTEAFF. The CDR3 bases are TGTGCCAGCAGCCAATCTTCTCATAACACTGAAGCTTTCTTT.

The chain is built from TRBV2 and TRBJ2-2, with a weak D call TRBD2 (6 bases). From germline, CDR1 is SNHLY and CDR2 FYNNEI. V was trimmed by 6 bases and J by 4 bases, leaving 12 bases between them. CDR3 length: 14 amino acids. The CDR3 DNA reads TGTGCCAGCAGATCGGACTACATCACCGGGGAGCTGTTTTTT. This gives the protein CASRSDYITGELFF.